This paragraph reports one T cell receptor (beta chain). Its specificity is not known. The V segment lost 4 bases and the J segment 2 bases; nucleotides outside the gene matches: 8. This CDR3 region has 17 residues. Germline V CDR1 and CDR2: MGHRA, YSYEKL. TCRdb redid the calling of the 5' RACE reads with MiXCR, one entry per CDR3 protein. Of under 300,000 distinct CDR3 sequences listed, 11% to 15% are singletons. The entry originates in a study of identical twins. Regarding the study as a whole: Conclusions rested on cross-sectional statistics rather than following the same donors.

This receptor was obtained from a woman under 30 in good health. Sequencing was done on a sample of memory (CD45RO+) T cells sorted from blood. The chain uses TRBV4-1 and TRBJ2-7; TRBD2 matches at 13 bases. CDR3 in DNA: TGCGCCAGCAGCCCCCGCTCCGGGACTAGCGGGACCTACGAGCAGTACTTC. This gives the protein CASSPRSGTSGTYEQYF.